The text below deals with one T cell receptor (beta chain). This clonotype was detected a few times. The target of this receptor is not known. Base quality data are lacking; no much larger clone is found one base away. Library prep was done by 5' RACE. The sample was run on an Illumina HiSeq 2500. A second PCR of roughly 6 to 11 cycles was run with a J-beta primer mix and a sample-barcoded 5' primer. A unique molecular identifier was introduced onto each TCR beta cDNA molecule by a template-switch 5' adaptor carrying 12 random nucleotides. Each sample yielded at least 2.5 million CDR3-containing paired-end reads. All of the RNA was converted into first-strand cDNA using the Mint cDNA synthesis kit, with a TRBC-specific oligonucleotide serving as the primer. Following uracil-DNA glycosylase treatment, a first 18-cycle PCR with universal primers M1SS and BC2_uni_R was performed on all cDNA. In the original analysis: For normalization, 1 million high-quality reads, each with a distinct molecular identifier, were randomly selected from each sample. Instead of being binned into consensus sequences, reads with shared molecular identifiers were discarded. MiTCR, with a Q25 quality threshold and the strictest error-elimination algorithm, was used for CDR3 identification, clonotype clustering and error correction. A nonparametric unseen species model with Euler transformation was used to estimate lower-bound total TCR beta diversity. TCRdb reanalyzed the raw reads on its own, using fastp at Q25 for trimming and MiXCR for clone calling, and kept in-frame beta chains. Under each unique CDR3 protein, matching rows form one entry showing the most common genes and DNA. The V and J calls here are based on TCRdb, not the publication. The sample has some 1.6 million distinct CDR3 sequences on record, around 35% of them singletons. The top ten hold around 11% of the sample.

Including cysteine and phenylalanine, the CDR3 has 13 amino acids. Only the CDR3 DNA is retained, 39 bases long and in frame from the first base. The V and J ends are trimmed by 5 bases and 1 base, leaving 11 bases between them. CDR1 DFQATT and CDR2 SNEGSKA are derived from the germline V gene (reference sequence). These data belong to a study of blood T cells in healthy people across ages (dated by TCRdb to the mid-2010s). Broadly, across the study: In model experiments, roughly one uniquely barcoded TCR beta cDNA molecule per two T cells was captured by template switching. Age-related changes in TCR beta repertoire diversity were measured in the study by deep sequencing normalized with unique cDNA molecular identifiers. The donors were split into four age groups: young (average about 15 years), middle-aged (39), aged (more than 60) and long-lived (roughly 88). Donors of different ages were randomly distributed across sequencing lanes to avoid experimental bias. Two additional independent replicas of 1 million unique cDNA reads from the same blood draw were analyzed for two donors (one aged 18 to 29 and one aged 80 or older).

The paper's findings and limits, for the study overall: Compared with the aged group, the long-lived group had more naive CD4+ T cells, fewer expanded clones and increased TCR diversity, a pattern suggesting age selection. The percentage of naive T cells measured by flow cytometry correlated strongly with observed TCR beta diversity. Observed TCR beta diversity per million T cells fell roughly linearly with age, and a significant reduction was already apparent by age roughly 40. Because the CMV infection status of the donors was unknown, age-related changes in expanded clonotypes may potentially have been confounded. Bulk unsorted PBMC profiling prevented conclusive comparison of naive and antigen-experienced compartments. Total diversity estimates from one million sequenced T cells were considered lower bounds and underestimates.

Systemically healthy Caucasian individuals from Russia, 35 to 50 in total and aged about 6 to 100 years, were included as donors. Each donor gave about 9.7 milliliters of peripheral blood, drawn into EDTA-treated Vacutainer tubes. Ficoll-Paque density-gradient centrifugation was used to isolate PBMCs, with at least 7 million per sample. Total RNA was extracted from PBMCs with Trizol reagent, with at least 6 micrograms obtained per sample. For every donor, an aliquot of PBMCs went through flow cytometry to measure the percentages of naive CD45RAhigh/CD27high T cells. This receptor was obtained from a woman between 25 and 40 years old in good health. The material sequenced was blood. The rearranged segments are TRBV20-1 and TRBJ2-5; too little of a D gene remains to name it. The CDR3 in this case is CSAPSVIQETQYF. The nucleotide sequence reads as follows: TGCAGTGCTCCCAGCGTAATCCAAGAGACCCAGTACTTC.